This is a list of T cell receptor beta chains from one sample in a study of T-cell memory formation after mild COVID-19. TCRdb ran MiXCR on the 5' RACE reads and lists one entry per CDR3 protein. The table includes more than 200,000 distinct CDR3 sequences, 15% to 20% detected once. Sequencing input: PBMCs or a T cell subset sorted from them (not recorded which). These TCRs come from a man aged 18 to 29 who had mild COVID-19 (a few samples of this study predate the infection). Cell type and time point are not known. Both conserved end residues are part of each CDR3. Clone size appears in some rows only: once, few, many, or a class for an expanded clone.

V	size	J	CDR3
TRBV12-3/TRBV12-4	few	TRBJ2-7	CASSSLRDRGSYEQYF
TRBV29-1	.	TRBJ1-2	CSAHNRGGGYTF
TRBV12-3/TRBV12-4	few	TRBJ1-5	CASSSTTGGLPQHF
TRBV29-1	.	TRBJ2-7	CSVEGRTPYEQYF
TRBV5-1	many	TRBJ2-7	CASRKDSSSSYEQYF
TRBV7-8	few	TRBJ2-2	CASSSARGRSGELFF
TRBV5-1	.	TRBJ2-3	CASSGSGLAGTDTQYF
TRBV5-1	.	TRBJ1-5	CASSLIPGEQPQHF
TRBV10-3	.	TRBJ1-2	CAAQGLRGHGYTF
TRBV29-1	few	TRBJ2-7	CSVSIWGGNYEQYF
TRBV5-1	few	TRBJ2-5	CASSLALALGQETQYF
TRBV15	.	TRBJ2-1	CATSRDRLSYNEQFF
TRBV6-1	few	TRBJ1-1	CASSERPRNTEAFF
TRBV11-2	.	TRBJ2-2	CASIGTSGAPLAGELFF
TRBV19	few	TRBJ2-1	CASMVSSYNEQFF
TRBV20-1	.	TRBJ1-2	CSARPTGLDGYTF
TRBV19	few	TRBJ2-3	CASSMVGPPVAYF
TRBV7-9	many	TRBJ2-2	CASRGQTNTGELFF
TRBV5-1	few	TRBJ2-2	CASSLATGYTGELFF
TRBV7-8	.	TRBJ2-2	CASSPRGRVGTGELFF
TRBV3-1	.	TRBJ1-1	CASSQGNGRRAFF
TRBV28	many	TRBJ1-4	CATQGANEKLFF
TRBV9	.	TRBJ1-2	CASSVASQLFHGYTF
TRBV6-5	few	TRBJ2-5	CASSQGLETQYF